This T cell receptor beta chain stems from a study of OX40 agonist ivuxolimab in advanced cancers. Study background: Patients took ivuxolimab, an agonistic anti-OX40 (CD134) antibody.

Study findings and constraints: At 0.1-3.0 mg/kg, partial responders had clonal expansion among the lowest observed.

Method: immunoSEQ multiplex PCR; TCRdb's copy keeps in-frame clones and lacks some. Of about 67,000 clones listed, over 65% are singletons. In regard to this clone: Its antigen is not known.

The sequence was obtained from an adult with an advanced solid tumor such as melanoma, head and neck, liver or kidney cancer. This sample comprised CD4+ or CD8+ T cells sorted from blood, obtained in a trial of the OX40 agonist ivuxolimab.

The CDR3 DNA is TGTGCCAGCAGCGCCGGGATTGGAAACTATGGCTACACCTTC. This encodes CASSAGIGNYGYTF. The chain recombines TRBV9 with TRBJ1-2; D is ambiguous. The V end was cut by 3 bases, the J end by 2 bases, with 11 bases between. The CDR3 has 14 amino acids. The germline V gene encodes CDR1 SGDLS and CDR2 YYNGEE.